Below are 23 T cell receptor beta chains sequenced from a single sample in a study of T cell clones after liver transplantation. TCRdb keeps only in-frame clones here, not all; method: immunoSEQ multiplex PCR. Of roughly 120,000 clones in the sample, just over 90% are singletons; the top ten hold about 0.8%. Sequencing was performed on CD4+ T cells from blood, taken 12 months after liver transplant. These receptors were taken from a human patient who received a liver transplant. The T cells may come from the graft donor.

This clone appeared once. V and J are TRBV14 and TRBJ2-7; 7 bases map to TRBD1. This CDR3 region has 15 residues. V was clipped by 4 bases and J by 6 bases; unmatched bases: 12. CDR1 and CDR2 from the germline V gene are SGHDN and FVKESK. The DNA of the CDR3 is TGTGCCAGCAGCCCTCGGGGACAGTATCCTCTCGAGCAGTACTTC. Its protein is CASSPRGQYPLEQYF. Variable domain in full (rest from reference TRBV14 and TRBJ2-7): EAGVTQFPSHSVIEKGQTVTLRCDPISGHDNLYWYRRVMGKEIKFLLHFVKESKQDESGMPNNRFLAERTGGTYSTLKVQPAELEDSGVYFCASSPRGQYPLEQYFGPGTRLTVT.

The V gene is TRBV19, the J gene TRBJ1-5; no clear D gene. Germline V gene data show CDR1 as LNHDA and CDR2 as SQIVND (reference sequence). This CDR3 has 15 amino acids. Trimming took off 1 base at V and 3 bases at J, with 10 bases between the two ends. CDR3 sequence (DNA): TGTGCCAGTAGTATAGTTGGAGACAACAATCAGCCCCAGCATTTT. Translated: CASSIVGDNNQPQHF. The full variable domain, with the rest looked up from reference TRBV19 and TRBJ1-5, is DGGITQSPKYLFRKEGQNVTLSCEQNLNHDAMYWYRQDPGQGLRLIYYSQIVNDFQKGDIAEGYSVSREKKESFPLTVTSAQKNPTAFYLCASSIVGDNNQPQHFGDGTRLSIL.

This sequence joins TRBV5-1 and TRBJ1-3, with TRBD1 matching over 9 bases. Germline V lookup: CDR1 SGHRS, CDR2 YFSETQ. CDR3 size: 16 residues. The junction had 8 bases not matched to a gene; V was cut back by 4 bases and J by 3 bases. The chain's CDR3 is CASSPTGTGYGNTIYF. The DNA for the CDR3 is TGCGCCAGCAGCCCGACCGGGACAGGGTATGGAAACACCATATATTTT.

DNA for the CDR3: TGTGCCAGCAGCGACCGGGGGAACGATGGCTACACCTTC. Protein: CASSDRGNDGYTF. The chain uses TRBV7-8 and TRBJ1-2; TRBD1 is a possible D gene (5 bases). Germline V lookup: CDR1 SGHVS, CDR2 FQNEAQ. Between the trimmed V and J ends, which lost 5 bases and 6 bases, there was a span of 13 bases. The CDR3 length is 13 residues.

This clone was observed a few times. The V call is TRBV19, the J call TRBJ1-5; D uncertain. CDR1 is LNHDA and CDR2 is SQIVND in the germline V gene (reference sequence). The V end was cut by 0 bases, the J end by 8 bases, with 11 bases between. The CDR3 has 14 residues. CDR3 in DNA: TGTGCCAGTAGTATAGACGGGCTGTGGAAGCCCCAGCATTTT. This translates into CASSIDGLWKPQHF.

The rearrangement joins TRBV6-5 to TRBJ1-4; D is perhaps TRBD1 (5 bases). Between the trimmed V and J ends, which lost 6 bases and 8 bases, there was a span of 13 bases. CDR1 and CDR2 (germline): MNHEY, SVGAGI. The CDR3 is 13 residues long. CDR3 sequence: CASSPTGVEKLFF. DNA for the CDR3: TGTGCCAGCAGCCCGACGGGGGTCGAAAAACTGTTTTTT.

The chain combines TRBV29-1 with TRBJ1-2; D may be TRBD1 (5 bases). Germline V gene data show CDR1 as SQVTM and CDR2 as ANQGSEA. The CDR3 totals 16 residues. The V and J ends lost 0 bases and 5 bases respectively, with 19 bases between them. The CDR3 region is CSVEDIWGPRRYGYTF. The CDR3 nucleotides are TGCAGCGTTGAAGATATCTGGGGCCCTCGTAGATATGGCTACACCTTC.

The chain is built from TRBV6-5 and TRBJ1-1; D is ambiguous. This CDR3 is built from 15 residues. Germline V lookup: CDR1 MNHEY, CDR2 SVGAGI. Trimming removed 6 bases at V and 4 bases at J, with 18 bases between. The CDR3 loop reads CASSRKPGAGTEAFF. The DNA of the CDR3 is TGTGCCAGCAGCAGGAAGCCGGGAGCCGGCACTGAAGCTTTCTTT.

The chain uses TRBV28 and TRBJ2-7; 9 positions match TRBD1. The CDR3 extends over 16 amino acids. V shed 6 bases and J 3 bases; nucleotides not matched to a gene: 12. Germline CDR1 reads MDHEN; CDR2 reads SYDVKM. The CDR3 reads CASRPPGTGPNYEQYF. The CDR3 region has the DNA TGTGCCAGCAGACCCCCCGGGACAGGGCCCAACTACGAGCAGTACTTC. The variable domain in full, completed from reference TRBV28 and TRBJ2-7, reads DVKVTQSSRYLVKRTGEKVFLECVQDMDHENMFWYRQDPGLGLRLIYFSYDVKMKEKGDIPEGYSVSREKKERFSLILESASTNQTSMYLCASRPPGTGPNYEQYFGPGTRLTVT.

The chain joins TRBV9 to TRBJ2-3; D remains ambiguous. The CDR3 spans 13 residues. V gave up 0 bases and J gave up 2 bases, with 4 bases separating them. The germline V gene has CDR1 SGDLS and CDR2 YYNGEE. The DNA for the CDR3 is TGTGCCAGCAGCGTAGCTCCCACAGATACGCAGTATTTT. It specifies CASSVAPTDTQYF.

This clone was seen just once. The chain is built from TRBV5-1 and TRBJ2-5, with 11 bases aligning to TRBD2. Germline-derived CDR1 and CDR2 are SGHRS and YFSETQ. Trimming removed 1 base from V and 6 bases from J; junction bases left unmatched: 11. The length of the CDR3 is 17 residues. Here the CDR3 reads CASSLWLAGGDEKTQYF. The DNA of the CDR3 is TGCGCCAGCAGCTTGTGGTTAGCGGGAGGGGATGAGAAGACCCAGTACTTC.

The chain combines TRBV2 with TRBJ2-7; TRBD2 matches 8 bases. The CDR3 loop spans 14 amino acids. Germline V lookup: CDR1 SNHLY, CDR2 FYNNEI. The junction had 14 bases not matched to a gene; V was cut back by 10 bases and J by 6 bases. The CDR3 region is CATGTRNSGPEQYF. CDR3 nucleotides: TGTGCCACCGGGACTAGAAACTCGGGACCCGAGCAGTACTTC. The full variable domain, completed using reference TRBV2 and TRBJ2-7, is EPEVTQTPSHQVTQMGQEVILRCVPISNHLYFYWYRQILGQKVEFLVSFYNNEISEKSEIFDDQFSVERPDGSNFTLKIRSTKLEDSAMYFCATGTRNSGPEQYFGPGTRLTVT.

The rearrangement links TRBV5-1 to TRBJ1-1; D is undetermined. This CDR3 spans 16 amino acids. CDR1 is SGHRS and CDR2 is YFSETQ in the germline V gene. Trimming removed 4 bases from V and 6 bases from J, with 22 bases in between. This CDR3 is CASSPHGAGLLPEAFF. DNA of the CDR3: TGCGCCAGCAGCCCCCACGGAGCAGGCCTGTTACCTGAAGCTTTCTTT.

CDR3 sequence reads: CASSQSSGRAVYNEQFF. CDR3 sequence (DNA): TGCGCCAGCAGCCAATCCAGCGGGAGGGCCGTTTACAATGAGCAGTTCTTC. V usage is TRBV4-1 and J usage is TRBJ2-1, with 10 bases aligning to TRBD2. Germline CDR1 and CDR2: MGHRA and YSYEKL. The CDR3 covers 17 residues. The junction had 8 bases not matched to a gene; V was cut back by 2 bases and J by 4 bases.

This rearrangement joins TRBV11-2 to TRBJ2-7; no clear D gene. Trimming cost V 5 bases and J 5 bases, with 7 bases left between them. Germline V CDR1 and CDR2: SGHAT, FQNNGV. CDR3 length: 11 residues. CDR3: CASSPLHEQYF. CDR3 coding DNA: TGTGCCAGCAGCCCCCTACACGAGCAGTACTTC.

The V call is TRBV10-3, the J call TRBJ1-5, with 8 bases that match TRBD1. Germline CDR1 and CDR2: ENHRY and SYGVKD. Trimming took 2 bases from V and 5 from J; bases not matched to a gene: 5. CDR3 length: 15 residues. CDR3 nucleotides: TGTGCCATCAGTGAGGGGGCAGGGGGCCATCAGCCCCAGCATTTT. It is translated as CAISEGAGGHQPQHF.

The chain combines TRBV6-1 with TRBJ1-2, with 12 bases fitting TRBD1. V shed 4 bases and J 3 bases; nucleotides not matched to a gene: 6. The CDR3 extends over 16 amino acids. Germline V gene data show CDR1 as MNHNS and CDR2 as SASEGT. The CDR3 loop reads CASSGPGTGGYYGYTF. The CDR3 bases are TGTGCCAGCAGTGGTCCCGGGACAGGGGGCTACTATGGCTACACCTTC.

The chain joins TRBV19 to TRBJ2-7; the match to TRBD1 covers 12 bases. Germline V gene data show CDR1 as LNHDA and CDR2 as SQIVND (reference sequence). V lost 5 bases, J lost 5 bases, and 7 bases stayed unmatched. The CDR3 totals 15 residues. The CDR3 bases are TGTGCCAGTAGTGTGGGACAGGGGGCGACCAACGAGCAGTACTTC. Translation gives CASSVGQGATNEQYF.

This chain's CDR3 is CASSYQVAGGGELFF. The CDR3 nucleotides are TGTGCCAGCAGTTACCAGGTGGCCGGAGGGGGGGAGCTGTTTTTT. This chain uses TRBV6-5 with TRBJ2-2; a weak D match, TRBD2 (6 bases). Deletions cut 2 bases from V and 8 bases from J, with 15 bases between. Germline V gene sequence: CDR1 MNHEY, CDR2 SVGAGI. The CDR3 is 15 amino acids.

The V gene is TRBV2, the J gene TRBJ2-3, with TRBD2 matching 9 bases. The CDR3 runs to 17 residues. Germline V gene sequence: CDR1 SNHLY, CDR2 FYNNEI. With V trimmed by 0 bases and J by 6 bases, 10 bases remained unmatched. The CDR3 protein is CASSEAGSGSVRDTQYF. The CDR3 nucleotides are TGTGCCAGCAGTGAAGCGGGTAGCGGGAGTGTCAGGGATACGCAGTATTTT.

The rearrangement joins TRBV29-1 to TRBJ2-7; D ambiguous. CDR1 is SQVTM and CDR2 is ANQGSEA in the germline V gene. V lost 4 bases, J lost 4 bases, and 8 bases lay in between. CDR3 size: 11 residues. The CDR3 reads CSVVEVYEQYF. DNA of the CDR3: TGCAGCGTTGTTGAGGTTTACGAGCAGTACTTC.

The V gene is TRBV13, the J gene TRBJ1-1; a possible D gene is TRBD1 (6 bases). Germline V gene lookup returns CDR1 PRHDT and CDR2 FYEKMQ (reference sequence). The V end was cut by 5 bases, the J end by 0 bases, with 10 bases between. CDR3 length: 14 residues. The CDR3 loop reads CASSRTGLNTEAFF. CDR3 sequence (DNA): TGTGCCAGCAGCCGAACAGGGCTGAACACTGAAGCTTTCTTT.

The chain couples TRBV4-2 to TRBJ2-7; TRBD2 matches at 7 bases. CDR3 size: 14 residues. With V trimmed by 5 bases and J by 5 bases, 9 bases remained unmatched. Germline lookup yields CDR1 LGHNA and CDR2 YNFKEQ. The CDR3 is CASSGRDWLNEQYF. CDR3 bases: TGTGCCAGCAGCGGGAGGGACTGGTTGAACGAGCAGTACTTC.